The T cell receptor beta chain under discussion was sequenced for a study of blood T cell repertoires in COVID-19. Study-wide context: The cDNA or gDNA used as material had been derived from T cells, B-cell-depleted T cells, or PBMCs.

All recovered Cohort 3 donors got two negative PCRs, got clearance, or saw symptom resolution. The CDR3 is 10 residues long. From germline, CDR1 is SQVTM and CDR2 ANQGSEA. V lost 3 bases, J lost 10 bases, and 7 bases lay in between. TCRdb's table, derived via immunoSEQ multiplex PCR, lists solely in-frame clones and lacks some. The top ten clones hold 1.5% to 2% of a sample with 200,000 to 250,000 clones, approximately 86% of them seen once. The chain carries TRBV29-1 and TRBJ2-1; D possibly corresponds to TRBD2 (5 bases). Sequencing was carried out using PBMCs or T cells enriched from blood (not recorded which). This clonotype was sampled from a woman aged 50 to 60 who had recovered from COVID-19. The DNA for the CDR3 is TGCAGCGTTGATCGAGGGGAGCAGTTCTTC. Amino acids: CSVDRGEQFF.